Sequencing of this TCR beta chain was carried out in a study of CD8 T cells in ankylosing spondylitis. Broader study findings: Clones that were linked to disease were CD8+ and were relatively rare in peripheral blood. Researchers reportedly found disease-linked clones significantly enriched in matched ankylosing spondylitis synovial fluid. A TCR beta motif of 7 to 9 highly homologous variants seemed to mark ankylosing spondylitis blood.

TCR beta libraries were made by quantitative 5'-RACE with molecular barcodes. TCRdb re-derived calls from the 5' RACE reads in MiXCR, one entry per CDR3 protein. The sample shows 250,000 to 400,000 distinct CDR3 sequences, about 9.9% of them seen only once. Many counts were recorded for this clonotype. Antigen specificity is unknown. The origin of this receptor is a female donor with ankylosing spondylitis or in good health (not recorded which). Sequencing was done on a sample of blood, either unsorted or a sorted T cell fraction (not recorded which).

In DNA, the CDR3 is TGTGCCAGCAGCTTGTTCTCGGGGGCGGCTTACGAGCAGTACTTC. Residues: CASSLFSGAAYEQYF. V and J are TRBV5-6 and TRBJ2-7; D might be TRBD1 or TRBD2, each matching 6 bases. The CDR3 extends over 15 amino acids. The germline V and J ends were trimmed by 1 base and 4 bases, with 15 bases remaining between them. Germline lookup yields CDR1 SGHDT and CDR2 YYEEEE.